This TCR beta chain was sequenced during a study of T cell clones after liver transplantation. From germline, CDR1 is SGHNT and CDR2 YENEEA. V was trimmed by 1 base and J by 6 bases, leaving 13 bases between them. This CDR3 is built from 15 residues. Data came from immunoSEQ multiplex PCR; TCRdb stores just in-frame clones and leaves some out. Of about 53,000 clones in the sample, roughly 83% were seen once. The clonotype originates from a human donor who received a liver transplant. J is TRBJ2-1 and V is TRBV11-3; D might be TRBD2 (6 bases). The source material was CD4+ T cells from blood, sampled before liver transplant. Here the CDR3 reads CASSLGRGKANEQFF. The CDR3 nucleotides are TGTGCCAGCAGCTTAGGCCGGGGGAAAGCCAATGAGCAGTTCTTC.